The sequence of this T cell receptor beta chain was determined in a study of blood T cell repertoires in COVID-19. Original processing notes: Quantification of nucleated cells was approximated via reference gene primer amplification. Clones were sequenced by immunoSEQ multiplex PCR, and TCRdb holds only the in-frame ones, with some missing. V and J calls and clone size follow that table, whereas D and trimming were derived from the DNA. This table has fewer than 250,000 clones, about 94% appearing once. The CDR3 covers 16 residues. Germline loops: CDR1 SGHTA, CDR2 FQGNSA. V dropped 6 bases and J dropped 7; count of bases not matched to a gene: 14.

The rearrangement joins TRBV7-2 to TRBJ2-1; 8 nucleotides line up with TRBD2. The specimen was peripheral blood. The sequence came from a man between 60 and 70 years old with COVID-19, enrolled during active disease. Here the CDR3 reads CASSLTGTRGVNEQFF. CDR3 nucleotides: TGTGCCAGCAGTTTGACCGGGACTAGGGGGGTAAATGAGCAGTTCTTC.